These 7 T cell receptor beta chains share one sample of origin, sequenced in a study of regulatory T cells in long-lasting Graves disease. As for time point: newly diagnosed GD, antithyroid drugs for less than 3 months. From PBMCs, RNA was extracted and then used to make the TCR library. Construction of the TCR beta libraries employed iRepertoire HTBI primers in conjunction with Arm-PCR of CDR3 regions. One entry per CDR3 protein results from TCRdb running MiXCR on the multiplex PCR reads. The sample has about 400,000 distinct CDR3 sequences; 15% are singletons. This same sample was also part of a study on T cells in Graves' hyperthyroidism and ophthalmopathy.

This specimen consisted of peripheral blood mononuclear cells (PBMCs), obtained at new diagnosis, from a patient treated with antithyroid drugs. All receptors come from a woman in her thirties or forties with Graves disease.

Points on this clonotype: Possible read error: a much larger clone is one base away. The chain employs TRBV3-1 and TRBJ2-1; TRBD2 might be the D (5 bases). V shed 4 bases and J shed 12 bases, with 13 bases lying between them. This CDR3 comprises 12 residues. Germline loops: CDR1 LGHDT, CDR2 YNNKEL (reference sequence). The CDR3 spells CASSPPEGGQFF. Written as DNA, the CDR3 is TGTGCCAGCAGCCCCCCTGAGGGTGGGCAGTTCTTC.

This clonotype was seen at least ten times. The rearrangement uses TRBV6-2 or TRBV6-3 and TRBJ1-1; tentatively, D is TRBD1 (6 bases). Per the germline V gene, CDR1 is MNHEY and CDR2 is SVGEGT. Trimming pared 10 bases from V and 1 base from J, leaving 13 bases between. CDR3 length: 13 residues. This CDR3 is CANRQVQNTEAFF. The CDR3 DNA follows: TGTGCCAATAGACAGGTTCAGAACACTGAAGCTTTCTTT.

This clonotype was counted at least ten times. The rearrangement links TRBV2 to TRBJ1-2; TRBD1 matches 9 bases. CDR1 SNHLY and CDR2 FYNNEI come from the germline V gene. The CDR3 consists of 14 residues. V shed 6 bases, J shed 3 bases, and the junction held 5 bases outside the gene matches. This CDR3 reads CASRYTGGDYGYTF. The DNA of the CDR3 is TGTGCCAGCAGATACACAGGGGGCGACTATGGCTACACCTTC.

The sample holds a few counts of this clonotype. The genes are TRBV18 and TRBJ2-2; D perhaps matches TRBD2 (5 bases). The V gene lost 1 base and the J gene lost 1 base, with 13 bases spanning the gap. CDR1 and CDR2 from the germline V gene are KGHSH and LQKENI. This CDR3 region has 17 residues. The chain's CDR3 is CASSPLTSGWNTGELFF. DNA of the CDR3: TGTGCCAGCTCACCACTAACGTCGGGATGGAACACCGGGGAGCTGTTTTTT.

The chain couples TRBV19 to TRBJ2-7; D is ambiguous. The V gene lost 1 base and the J gene lost 7 bases, with 17 bases spanning the gap. The CDR3 covers 15 residues. The germline V gene has CDR1 LNHDA and CDR2 SQIVND (reference sequence). CDR3 sequence: CASSIAADAIWEQYF. CDR3 sequence (DNA): TGTGCCAGTAGTATAGCGGCCGACGCTATTTGGGAGCAGTACTTC.

The table lists this clonotype with a few counts. The chain combines TRBV7-6 with TRBJ2-2; D is unclear. Germline assignment: CDR1 SGHVS and CDR2 FNYEAQ. CDR3 length: 15 amino acids. V lost 1 base, J lost 1 base, and 7 bases lay in between. This chain's CDR3 is CASSLVVLNTGELFF. The CDR3 coding sequence is TGTGCCAGCAGCTTAGTGGTTCTGAACACCGGGGAGCTGTTTTTT.

This chain links TRBV2 with TRBJ2-1; 11 nucleotides agree with TRBD1. CDR1 is SNHLY, CDR2 FYNNEI, per germline. After removal of 6 bases from V and 7 bases from J, the junction contained 8 bases not matched to a gene. The CDR3 loop spans 15 amino acids. The CDR3 nucleotides are TGTGCCAGCAGGACGGCCGGGACAGGGGGGAATGAGCAGTTCTTC. Encoded protein: CASRTAGTGGNEQFF.